The rows below give T cell receptor beta chains drawn from one sample of a study of STAT5B mutations in CD4+ large granular lymphocyte leukemia. Sequenced by immunoSEQ multiplex PCR; TCRdb stores in-frame clones only, minus some. The table shows tens of thousands of clones, with 81% occurring only once. Material for sequencing was CD4+ T cells from blood buffy coats. The receptors were gathered from a human donor in good health. The conserved cysteine and the conserved F or W are not part of the CDR3 here.

v_call cdr3_aa
TRBV6-1 ASSEAAGRNSPLH
TRBV5-1 ASSFAGPTSVNSPLH
TRBV7-3 ASSLEEVGEQF
TRBV5-5 ASSRDRVFHYT
TRBV7-2 ASSLVADYNEQF
TRBV5-1 ASSFLDTKGHNEQF
TRBV27 ASSPQTLLGYQPQH
TRBV2 ASSKGVSGANVLT
TRBV6-1 ASSGKGPTVTKNIQY
TRBV5-1 ASSLDRVPGELF
TRBV7-2 ASSLEVSYNSPLH
TRBV7-9 ASSSFGQGGRHEQF
TRBV5-4 ASSLAGAGANVLT
TRBV30 AWRGRDGDEKLF
TRBV25-1 ASSEWGDYGYT
TRBV27 ASSLSNQGNYGYT
TRBV29-1 SVELGGRFFQGDNEQF
TRBV6-1 ASSEIVSGGAVDTQY
TRBV6-1 ASRLRGLENEKLF
TRBV9 ASSAGFGETQY
TRBV6-1 ASSEVGDSDTQY
TRBV6-7 ASSPMSTGELF
TRBV9 ASSQGAVRTGEKLF
TRBV7-5 ARSWDRDFTYNEQF
TRBV10-2 ASSELLAGEANEQF
TRBV6-6 ASRTPGAPHRAF
TRBV4-3 ASSQFTSGRATDTQY
TRBV14 ASSPRYPETNEKLF
TRBV7-2 ASSLGSGRTQETQY
TRBV5-1 ASSLEAGAIPAEQY
TRBV14 ASSLPGTGTDTQY
TRBV6-4 ASSEPGLALHEQF
TRBV15 ATSRDGGQVKRIQY
TRBV7-2 ASSLGQRNTIY
TRBV29-1 SVGYGMNTEAF
TRBV5-1 ASSPDGGWGNTIY
TRBV15 ATSRDRVQQF
TRBV7-9 ASSLNRWSGSGRGEQY
TRBV29-1 SVERGGWTEAF
TRBV2 ASRNVGPNNQPQH
TRBV6-5 ASTPGDSPTDTQY
TRBV29-1 SVSRDRQGGRRELF